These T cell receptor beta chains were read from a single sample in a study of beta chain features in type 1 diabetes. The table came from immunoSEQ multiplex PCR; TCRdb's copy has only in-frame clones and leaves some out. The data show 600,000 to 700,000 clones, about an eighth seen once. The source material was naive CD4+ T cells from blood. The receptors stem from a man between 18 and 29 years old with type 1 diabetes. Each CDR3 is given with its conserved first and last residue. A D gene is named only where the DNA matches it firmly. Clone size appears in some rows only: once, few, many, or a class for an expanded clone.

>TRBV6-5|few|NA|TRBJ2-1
CASSFRRDSLNEQFF
TGTGCCAGCAGTTTTCGCCGGGACTCCCTCAATGAGCAGTTCTTC
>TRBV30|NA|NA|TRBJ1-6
CAWSRDGSPLHF
TGTGCCTGGAGTCGGGACGGTTCACCCCTCCACTTT
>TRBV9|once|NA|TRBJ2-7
CARSKTGDSRASSSYEQYF
TGTGCCCGCAGCAAGACGGGGGACAGCCGTGCCTCAAGCTCCTACGAGCAGTACTTC
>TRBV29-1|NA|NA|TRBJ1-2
CSVGADYGYTF
TGCAGCGTTGGGGCCGACTATGGCTACACCTTC
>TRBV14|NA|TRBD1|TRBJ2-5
CASSQVTGGQETQYF
TGTGCCAGCAGCCAAGTTACAGGGGGTCAAGAGACCCAGTACTTC
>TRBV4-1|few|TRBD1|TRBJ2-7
CASSPRQGSDEQYF
TGCGCCAGCAGCCCCAGACAGGGTTCCGACGAGCAGTACTTC
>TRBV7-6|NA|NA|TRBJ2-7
CASSLGWDSPYEQYF
TGTGCCAGCAGCTTAGGTTGGGACTCACCCTACGAGCAGTACTTC
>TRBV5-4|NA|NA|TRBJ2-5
CASSLEQLQTQYF
TGTGCCAGCAGCTTGGAACAGTTACAGACCCAGTACTTC
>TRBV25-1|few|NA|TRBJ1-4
CASSEWSGNEKLFF
TGTGCCAGCAGTGAATGGAGCGGAAATGAAAAACTGTTTTTT
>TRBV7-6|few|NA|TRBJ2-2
CASSSGQGGAGELFF
TGTGCCAGCAGCTCCGGACAGGGAGGGGCCGGGGAGCTGTTTTTT
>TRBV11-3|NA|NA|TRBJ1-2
CASSWDGGRANYGYTF
TGTGCCAGCAGCTGGGACGGAGGGAGAGCTAACTATGGCTACACCTTC
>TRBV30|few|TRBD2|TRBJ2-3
CALRASGATDTQYF
TGTGCCTTAAGGGCTAGCGGGGCCACAGATACGCAGTATTTT
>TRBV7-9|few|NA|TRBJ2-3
CASSPGHTSTDTQYF
TGTGCCAGCAGCCCTGGACACACTAGCACAGATACGCAGTATTTT
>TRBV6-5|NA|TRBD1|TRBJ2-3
CASSSGTGGSTDTQYF
TGTGCCAGCAGTTCCGGGACAGGGGGATCCACAGATACGCAGTATTTT
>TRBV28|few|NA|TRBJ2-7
CASNPGQVDTYEQYF
TGTGCCAGCAATCCTGGTCAGGTCGATACCTACGAGCAGTACTTC
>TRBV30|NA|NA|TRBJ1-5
CAWSRTDFNQPQHF
TGTGCCTGGAGTCGGACAGACTTCAATCAGCCCCAGCATTTT
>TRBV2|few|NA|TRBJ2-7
CASSVGYEQYF
TGTGCCAGCAGTGTTGGATACGAGCAGTACTTC
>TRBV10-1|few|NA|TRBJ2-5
CASSRTYQETQYF
TGCGCCAGCAGCAGAACGTACCAAGAGACCCAGTACTTC
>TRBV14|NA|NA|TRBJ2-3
CGFGRVNTDTQYF
TGTGGATTTGGGCGGGTGAACACAGATACGCAGTATTTT
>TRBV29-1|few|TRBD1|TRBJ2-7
CSVGRDSYEQYF
TGCAGCGTTGGACGGGACAGCTACGAGCAGTACTTC
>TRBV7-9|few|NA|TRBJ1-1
CASSLSSEAFF
TGTGCCAGCAGCTTATCAAGTGAAGCTTTCTTT
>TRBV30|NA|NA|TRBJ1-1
CAWSAHLNTEAFF
TGTGCCTGGAGTGCCCACTTGAACACTGAAGCTTTCTTT